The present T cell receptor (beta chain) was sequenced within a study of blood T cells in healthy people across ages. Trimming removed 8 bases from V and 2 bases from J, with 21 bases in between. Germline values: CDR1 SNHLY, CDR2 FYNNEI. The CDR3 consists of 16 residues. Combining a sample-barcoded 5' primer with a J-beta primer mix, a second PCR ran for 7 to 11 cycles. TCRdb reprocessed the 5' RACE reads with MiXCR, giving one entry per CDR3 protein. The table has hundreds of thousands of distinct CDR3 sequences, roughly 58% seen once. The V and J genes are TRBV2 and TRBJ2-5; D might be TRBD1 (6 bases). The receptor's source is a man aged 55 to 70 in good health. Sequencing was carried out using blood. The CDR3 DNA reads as TGTGCCAGCTCGACCCCTACCGGGACACAACAAGAGACCCAGTACTTC. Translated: CASSTPTGTQQETQYF.